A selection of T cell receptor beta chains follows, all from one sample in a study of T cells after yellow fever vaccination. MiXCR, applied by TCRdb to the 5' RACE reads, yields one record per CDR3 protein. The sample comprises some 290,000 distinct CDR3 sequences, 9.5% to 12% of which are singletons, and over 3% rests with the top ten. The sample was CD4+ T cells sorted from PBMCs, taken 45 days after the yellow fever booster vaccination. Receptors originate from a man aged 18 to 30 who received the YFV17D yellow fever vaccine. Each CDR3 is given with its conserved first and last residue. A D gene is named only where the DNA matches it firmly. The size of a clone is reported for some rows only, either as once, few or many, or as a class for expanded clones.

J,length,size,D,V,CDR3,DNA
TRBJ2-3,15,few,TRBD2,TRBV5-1,CASTPTSGGGDTQYF,TGCGCCAGCACCCCAACTAGCGGGGGGGGCGATACGCAGTATTTT
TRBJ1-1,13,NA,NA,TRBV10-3,CAIRGGEVGRAFF,TGTGCCATCAGGGGTGGGGAGGTAGGGCGGGCTTTCTTT
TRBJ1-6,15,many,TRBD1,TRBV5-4,CASSLTGALLSPLHF,TGTGCCAGCAGCCTGACAGGGGCTCTTCTGTCACCCCTCCACTTT
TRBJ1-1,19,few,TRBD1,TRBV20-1,CSAREQANSGTGVNTEAFF,TGCAGTGCTAGAGAACAAGCTAACTCCGGGACAGGGGTGAACACTGAAGCTTTCTTT
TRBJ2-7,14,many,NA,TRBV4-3,CASSQDPGSYEQYF,TGCGCCAGCAGCCAAGATCCAGGGTCCTACGAGCAGTACTTC
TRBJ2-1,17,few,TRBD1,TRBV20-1,CSGGGQGAQGSYNEQFF,TGCAGTGGAGGGGGACAGGGGGCTCAGGGTTCCTACAATGAGCAGTTCTTC
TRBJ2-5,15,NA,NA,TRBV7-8,CASSVLGGRGETQYF,TGTGCCAGCAGCGTACTAGGTGGACGAGGAGAGACCCAGTACTTC
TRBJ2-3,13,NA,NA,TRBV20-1,CSARVGGTDTQYF,TGCAGTGCTAGGGTAGGAGGCACAGATACGCAGTATTTT
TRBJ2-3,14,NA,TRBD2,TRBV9,CASSVQAGEDTQYF,TGTGCCAGCAGCGTACAAGCGGGGGAAGATACGCAGTATTTT
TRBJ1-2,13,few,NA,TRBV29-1,CSVGQLLNYGYTF,TGCAGCGTTGGACAGCTACTTAACTATGGCTACACCTTC
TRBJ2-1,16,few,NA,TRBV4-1,CASSQERSVLNNEQFF,TGCGCCAGCAGCCAAGAACGTTCGGTACTGAACAATGAGCAGTTCTTC
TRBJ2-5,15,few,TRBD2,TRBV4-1,CASSLERGPQETQYF,TGCGCCAGCAGCCTCGAGCGGGGTCCGCAAGAGACCCAGTACTTC
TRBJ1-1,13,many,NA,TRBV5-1,CASSPRPGDRAFF,TGCGCCAGCAGCCCCCGTCCCGGGGATCGGGCTTTCTTT
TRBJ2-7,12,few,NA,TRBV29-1,CSAWDTFGEQYF,TGCAGCGCTTGGGACACCTTCGGGGAGCAGTACTTC
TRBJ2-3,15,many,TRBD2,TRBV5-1,CASRIAGGPTDTQYF,TGCGCCAGCAGGATAGCGGGGGGGCCCACAGATACGCAGTATTTT
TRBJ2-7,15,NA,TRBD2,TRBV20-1,CSARPSGGSSYEQYF,TGCAGTGCTAGACCTAGCGGGGGAAGCTCCTACGAGCAGTACTTC
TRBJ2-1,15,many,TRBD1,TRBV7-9,CASSSRDRGPHEQFF,TGTGCCAGCAGCAGCCGGGACAGGGGGCCCCATGAGCAGTTCTTC
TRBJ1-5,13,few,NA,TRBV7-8,CASSFAELQPQHF,TGTGCCAGCAGCTTTGCAGAGCTTCAGCCCCAGCATTTT
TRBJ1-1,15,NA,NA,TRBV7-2,CASSFQGGVGTEAFF,TGTGCCAGCAGCTTCCAAGGGGGAGTAGGCACTGAAGCTTTCTTT
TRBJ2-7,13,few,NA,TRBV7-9,CATGSTAAYEQYF,TGTGCCACCGGGAGTACGGCGGCCTACGAGCAGTACTTC
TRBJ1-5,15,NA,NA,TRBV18,CASSPGAGGNQPQHF,TGTGCCAGCTCACCGGGGGCGGGCGGCAATCAGCCCCAGCATTTT
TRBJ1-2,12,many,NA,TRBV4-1,CASSVGDYGYTF,TGCGCCAGCAGCGTTGGGGATTATGGCTACACCTTC
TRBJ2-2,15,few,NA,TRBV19,CASSIVTRGLGELFF,TGTGCCAGTAGTATAGTCACGAGGGGTCTAGGGGAGCTGTTTTTT
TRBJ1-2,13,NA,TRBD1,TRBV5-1,CATSGGADYGYTF,TGCGCCACATCAGGGGGCGCGGACTATGGCTACACCTTC